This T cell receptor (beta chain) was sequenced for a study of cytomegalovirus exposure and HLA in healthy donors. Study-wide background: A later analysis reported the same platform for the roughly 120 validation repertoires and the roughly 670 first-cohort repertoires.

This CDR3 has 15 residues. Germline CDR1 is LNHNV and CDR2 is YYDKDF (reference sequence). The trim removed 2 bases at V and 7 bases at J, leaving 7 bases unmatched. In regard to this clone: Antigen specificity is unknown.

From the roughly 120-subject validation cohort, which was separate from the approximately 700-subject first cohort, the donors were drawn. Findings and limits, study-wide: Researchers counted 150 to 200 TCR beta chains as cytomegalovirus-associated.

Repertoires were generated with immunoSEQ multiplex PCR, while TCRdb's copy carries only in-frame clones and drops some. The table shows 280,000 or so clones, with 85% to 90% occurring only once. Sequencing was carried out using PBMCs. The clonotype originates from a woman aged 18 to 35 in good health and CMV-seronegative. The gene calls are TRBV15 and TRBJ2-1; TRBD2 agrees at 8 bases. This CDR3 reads CATSRIAGKINEQFF. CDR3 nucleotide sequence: TGTGCCACCAGCAGAATAGCGGGAAAAATTAATGAGCAGTTCTTC. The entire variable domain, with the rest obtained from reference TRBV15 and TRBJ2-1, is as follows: DAMVIQNPRYQVTQFGKPVTLSCSQTLNHNVMYWYQQKSSQAPKLLFHYYDKDFNNEADTPDNFQSRRPNTSFCFLDIRSPGLGDTAMYLCATSRIAGKINEQFFGPGTRLTVL.